The rows below give T cell receptor beta chains drawn from one sample of a study of T cell responses to AZD1222 COVID-19 vaccine. Clones were sequenced by immunoSEQ multiplex PCR, and TCRdb holds only the in-frame ones, with some missing. The sample includes about 110,000 clones, over 85% of them seen just once. The sequencing used peripheral blood, collected on day 0 of AZD1222 vaccination. Receptors were obtained from an adult in good health. Each CDR3 is given with its conserved first and last residue. D genes are given only for firm matches.

v_gene	d_gene	j_gene	CDR3aa
TRBV3-1/TRBV3-2	TRBD2	TRBJ2-1	CASSQDQGLAGLNEQFF
TRBV2	TRBD1	TRBJ2-3	CASNSQGATDTQYF
TRBV7-2	TRBD2	TRBJ2-1	CASRLLAGNYNEQFF
TRBV2	-	TRBJ1-4	CASSEIWGNEKLFF
TRBV5-1	TRBD1	TRBJ1-1	CASSFQGAEGAFF
TRBV5-1	TRBD1	TRBJ1-2	CASSLAGPQGDHGYTF
TRBV2	-	TRBJ1-4	CASSLDEKLFF
TRBV28	TRBD2	TRBJ2-7	CASSLLGLAGAGYPGEQYF
TRBV28	-	TRBJ1-5	CASSFVEDQPQHF
TRBV5-8	-	TRBJ2-6	CASSWGTGANVLTF
TRBV11-1	TRBD1	TRBJ1-2	CASSPRQGLYGYTF
TRBV18	-	TRBJ1-1	CASSPLDAGRTEAFF
TRBV5-7	TRBD2	TRBJ2-3	CASSLAYSFELAGGDTQYF
TRBV28	-	TRBJ1-1	CASSLFGKWTNTEAFF
TRBV28	TRBD2	TRBJ2-3	CASSLEGLAGTDTQYF
TRBV2	-	TRBJ1-1	CASTERRLQNTEAFF
TRBV30	-	TRBJ2-2	CAWNGQNTGELFF
TRBV5-8	-	TRBJ2-1	CASSYGHSEANEQFF
TRBV28	TRBD1	TRBJ1-2	CASTPQGDYGYTF
TRBV4-1	-	TRBJ1-5	CASSQGAQGSYQPQHF
TRBV6-5	-	TRBJ1-3	CASTPYTSKLNTIYF
TRBV7-9	TRBD1	TRBJ1-4	CASRLTGTNEKLFF
TRBV19	TRBD1	TRBJ2-2	CASSEGQGFYGELFF
TRBV5-1	-	TRBJ1-1	CASSLGSSRGPNTEAFF
TRBV6-2/TRBV6-3	-	TRBJ1-3	CASSSTDAFSLSGNTIYF
TRBV11-1	-	TRBJ1-4	CASSPEGRTNEKLFF
TRBV28	-	TRBJ1-6	CASTPGGWEPLHF
TRBV3-1/TRBV3-2	-	TRBJ1-5	CASSQARGPQHF
TRBV5-6	-	TRBJ1-2	CASSLDRLGYTF
TRBV11-2	-	TRBJ1-5	CASSSVGRGQPQHF
TRBV19	TRBD1	TRBJ2-1	CASSIAGQYNEQFF
TRBV9	-	TRBJ1-1	CASSAGLQNTEAFF
TRBV2	-	TRBJ1-1	CASWVAGAATEAFF
TRBV7-3	TRBD2	TRBJ2-1	CASSLSAGGGNEQFF
TRBV28	-	TRBJ2-1	CASREVGQSYREQFF
TRBV6-2/TRBV6-3	-	TRBJ1-1	CASSPGPTEAFF
TRBV29-1	-	TRBJ1-2	CSVDGNYGYTF
TRBV19	-	TRBJ2-7	CASSIGGSNGQYF
TRBV2	-	TRBJ2-1	CASSGTSTGNEQFF
TRBV5-4	-	TRBJ1-2	CASSAGGDYGYTF
TRBV2	TRBD1	TRBJ1-1	CASKQGAVTEAFF
TRBV5-1	-	TRBJ1-2	CASSLAGNYGYTF